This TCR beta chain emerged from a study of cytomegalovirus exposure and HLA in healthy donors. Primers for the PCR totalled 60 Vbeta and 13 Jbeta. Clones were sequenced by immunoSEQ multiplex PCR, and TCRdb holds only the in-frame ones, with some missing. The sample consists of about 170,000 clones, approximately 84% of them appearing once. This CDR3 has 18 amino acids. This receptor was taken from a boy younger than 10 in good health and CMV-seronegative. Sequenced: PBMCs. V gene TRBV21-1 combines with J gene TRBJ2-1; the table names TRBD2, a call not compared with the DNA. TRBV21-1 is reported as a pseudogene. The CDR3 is CASSKARLAGVSNNEQFF. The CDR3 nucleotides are TGTGCCAGCAGCAAAGCGCGGCTAGCGGGAGTTTCCAACAATGAGCAGTTCTTC.